This T cell receptor beta chain stems from a study of beta chain features in type 1 diabetes. V dropped 2 bases and J dropped 0; count of bases not matched to a gene: 8. The CDR3 contains 17 residues. The germline CDR1 and CDR2 sequences are LGHNA and YSLEER. This clone was seen more than once but under ten times. What it recognizes is unknown. Study outcomes and limitations: Cells with high TCR expression could be over-represented when cDNA is sequenced. All four CD4+ subsets of Type 1 diabetes patients contained TCRB CDR3s that were moderately but significantly shorter.

All of the isolated RNA was reverse transcribed, so expressed TCRB transcripts were sequenced. Using immunoSEQ multiplex PCR, the repertoire was profiled, and TCRdb retains in-frame clones only, with some absent. The sample yields fewer than 30,000 clones, 56% seen once. V gene TRBV4-3 combines with J gene TRBJ2-3, with 7 bases that match TRBD2. Sequencing input: Tregs from blood. This TCR was sampled from a young woman with type 1 diabetes. CDR3 amino acids: CASSQRAPRGSTDTQYF. In DNA, the CDR3 is TGCGCCAGCAGCCAAAGAGCCCCGCGGGGGAGCACAGATACGCAGTATTTT.